The rows below give T cell receptor beta chains drawn from one sample of a study of OX40 agonist ivuxolimab in advanced cancers. TCRdb's table, derived via immunoSEQ multiplex PCR, lists solely in-frame clones and lacks some. This sample has under 150,000 clones; more than 85% occur once, and the top ten carry 0.9% to 1.2%. The sample consisted of CD4+ or CD8+ T cells sorted from blood, taken in a trial of the OX40 agonist ivuxolimab. Every receptor here comes from an adult with an advanced solid tumor such as melanoma, head and neck, liver or kidney cancer. Each CDR3 is given with its conserved first and last residue. Size is stated for part of the rows, as once, few or many counts, or as a class when the clone is expanded.

j_gene,v_gene,abundance,CDR3aa
TRBJ1-1,TRBV9,-,CASSVPRVRTEAFF
TRBJ2-5,TRBV7-2,-,CASSSVAGAGETQYF
TRBJ1-1,TRBV25-1,-,CASSGTLGLVNTEAFF
TRBJ2-3,TRBV7-2,-,CASSPRGVTDTQYF
TRBJ2-3,TRBV4-3,-,CASSQDHSTDTQYF
TRBJ2-2,TRBV9,-,CASSSTGVLNTGELFF
TRBJ2-1,TRBV5-1,-,CASSIDRTSGGAGEQFF
TRBJ1-6,TRBV28,once,CASSPGAGQNSPLHF
TRBJ1-2,TRBV27,-,CASRGTGYYGYTF
TRBJ2-3,TRBV9,-,CASSVLPEHTDTQYF
TRBJ2-1,TRBV5-1,-,CASSGQGDNEQFF
TRBJ2-3,TRBV28,-,CASSFGTSGTDTQYF
TRBJ2-7,TRBV9,-,CASSPFEAGASYEQYF
TRBJ2-3,TRBV7-2,-,CASSLFGGLTDTQYF
TRBJ2-7,TRBV5-1,-,CASSSGQGLNEQYF
TRBJ2-2,TRBV11-3,-,CASSLGVSLAAGELFF
TRBJ2-7,TRBV2,-,CASSPPPADEQYF
TRBJ2-7,TRBV7-6,few,CASSLAGSQITLNF
TRBJ2-1,TRBV5-1,-,CASSWRTSGSDEQFF
TRBJ1-1,TRBV5-5,-,CAILPSRTGNTEAFF
TRBJ2-5,TRBV5-1,-,CASSRPIAGDQETQYF
TRBJ2-7,TRBV4-3,-,CASSQDQRTGPYEQYF
TRBJ2-5,TRBV7-9,-,CASSFTGTGFQETQYF
TRBJ1-1,TRBV6-5,-,CASSYSGRGRAFF
TRBJ2-2,TRBV29-1,-,CSGGHPTGTGELFF
TRBJ1-2,TRBV6-6,-,CASSPRTGEGGYTF
TRBJ2-3,TRBV5-1,-,CASSTGTGADTQYF
TRBJ2-1,TRBV10-3,-,CAISGGAQYNEQFF
TRBJ1-2,TRBV7-8,-,CATGTVNYGYTF
TRBJ2-7,TRBV7-8,-,CASSSAYSGSTYEQYF
TRBJ2-7,TRBV9,-,CASSESPLGGDQQYF
TRBJ2-5,TRBV6-5,once,CASSYSPLAGRETQYF
TRBJ2-3,TRBV18,-,CASSPPWGGGYTDTQYF
TRBJ2-3,TRBV18,-,CASSPPGEHTDTQYF
TRBJ1-6,TRBV2,-,CASRRQHNSPLHF
TRBJ2-1,TRBV10-2,-,CASRTSGGFNEQFF
TRBJ2-7,TRBV29-1,-,CSVGLYYEQYF
TRBJ2-7,TRBV7-9,-,CASSYRGPSSYEQYF
TRBJ1-5,TRBV5-8,-,CASPGTAAQPQHF
TRBJ2-1,TRBV6-6,-,CASSTRLAGGKDEQFF
TRBJ2-7,TRBV9,-,CASSVGRDQSEQYF
TRBJ1-4,TRBV4-1,-,CASSQTGTPGEKLFF
TRBJ2-2,TRBV30,-,CAWRDWRRTGELFF
TRBJ1-1,TRBV27,-,CASIGVRAGYTEAFF
TRBJ2-7,TRBV6-1,-,CASSETGAGEQYF
TRBJ2-7,TRBV6-5,-,CASTDRMGPGHEQYF
TRBJ2-2,TRBV6-1,few,CASRRTGGNTGELFF
TRBJ2-3,TRBV5-1,-,CASHPSLVGREDTQYF
TRBJ1-2,TRBV18,-,CASYPTGGEGYTF
TRBJ2-4,TRBV28,-,CASSLGGIKNIQYF
TRBJ1-1,TRBV5-6,-,CASSFGRVGDTEAFF
TRBJ1-6,TRBV6-5,-,CASHGGRALHF
TRBJ2-2,TRBV4-2,-,CASSFAGLARWRNTGELFF
TRBJ1-2,TRBV19,-,CASSAGGRGRSYGYTF